These 17 T cell receptor beta chains were sequenced from one sample in a study of glioma-infiltrating T cells after dendritic cell vaccination. Specified time point: after dendritic cell vaccination, including at tumor progression/relapse. Data came from immunoSEQ multiplex PCR; TCRdb stores just in-frame clones and leaves some out. The sample shows approximately 85,000 clones, 85% of them seen only once. Sequencing used blood, obtained after dendritic cell vaccination. The receptors originated from a human donor with glioblastoma.

This clone was seen a handful of times. This chain links TRBV2 with TRBJ2-3; TRBD2 is a possible D gene (6 bases). The CDR3 covers 15 residues. Trimming took 6 bases from V and 1 from J, leaving 14 bases between them. In germline, CDR1 is SNHLY, CDR2 FYNNEI. This chain's CDR3 is CASSASALGTDTQYF. The CDR3 DNA sequence: TGTGCCAGCAGCGCTAGCGCCCTTGGCACAGATACGCAGTATTTT.

V and J are TRBV10-3 and TRBJ1-2; 7 bases align to TRBD1. The V gene's germline CDR1 is ENHRY and CDR2 SYGVKD. V shed 9 bases, J shed 4 bases, and the junction held 8 bases outside the gene matches. The CDR3 is made up of 13 amino acids. CDR3 in DNA: TGTGCCATTCGGACAGGAGAAATCTATGGCTACACCTTC. Protein sequence: CAIRTGEIYGYTF.

V gene TRBV19 combines with J gene TRBJ1-2; 12 bases fit TRBD1. The germline gives CDR1 LNHDA, CDR2 SQIVND (reference sequence). This CDR3 has 14 residues. V lost 3 bases to trimming and J lost 6 bases; unmatched junction nucleotides: 2. The CDR3 sequence: CASSMGTGGDGYTF. The CDR3 nucleotides read TGTGCCAGTAGTATGGGGACAGGGGGCGATGGCTACACCTTC.

The chain combines TRBV5-1 with TRBJ2-7, with TRBD1 identical over 10 bases. Germline values: CDR1 SGHRS, CDR2 YFSETQ. After removal of 0 bases from V and 2 bases from J, the junction contained 5 bases not matched to a gene. The CDR3 extends over 16 amino acids. The CDR3 reads CASSLATGTGAYEQYF. The DNA for the CDR3 is TGCGCCAGCAGCTTGGCTACCGGGACAGGGGCCTACGAGCAGTACTTC.

J is TRBJ2-3 and V is TRBV7-7; D might be TRBD2 (6 bases). The CDR3 has 15 residues. Per the germline V gene, CDR1 is SSHAT and CDR2 is FNYEAQ (reference sequence). The V gene lost 3 bases and the J gene lost 2 bases, with 12 bases spanning the gap. The CDR3: CASSLGAGNTDTQYF. The CDR3, as DNA: TGTGCCAGCAGCTTGGGAGCGGGCAACACAGATACGCAGTATTTT.

Remarks on this clone: No conserved phenylalanine or tryptophan is present at the end of the CDR3, so a read error is the likely explanation. No DNA is shown, since the ends of the CDR3 on it are uncertain; the CDR3 is the one TCRdb lists. The CDR3 region is CASGLGEGVG. V usage is TRBV12-5 and J usage is TRBJ2-7; the table assigns TRBD2, which was not confirmed against the DNA. Per germline, CDR1 LGHNT and CDR2 FRNRAP. The CDR3 totals 10 residues, both ends included.

This rearrangement joins TRBV18 to TRBJ1-1; weak D call: TRBD1 (6 bases). Germline CDR1 reads KGHSH; CDR2 reads LQKENI. Trimming shortened V by 6 bases and J by 0 bases, and 20 bases separated the two germline ends. This CDR3 has 17 amino acids. CDR3 amino acids: CASSPLGGGAMNTEAFF. CDR3 in DNA: TGTGCCAGCTCTCCCCTTGGGGGGGGCGCCATGAACACTGAAGCTTTCTTT.

The CDR3 DNA reads TGTGCCACCAGCAGTACGGGACAGGGGGGGGATGAGCAGTTCTTC. The encoded protein is CATSSTGQGGDEQFF. V gene TRBV15 combines with J gene TRBJ2-1; 11 bases map to TRBD1. This CDR3 has 15 residues. Germline loops: CDR1 LNHNV, CDR2 YYDKDF (reference sequence). The trim removed 3 bases at V and 8 bases at J, leaving 6 bases unmatched.

The J gene is TRBJ2-3, the V gene TRBV9; 10 bases agree with TRBD2. The V and J ends lost 2 bases and 1 base, in that order; junction bases with no gene match: 7. From germline, CDR1 is SGDLS and CDR2 YYNGEE. The CDR3 consists of 17 residues. This chain's CDR3 is CASSVAWTSGGTDTQYF. CDR3 sequence (DNA): TGTGCCAGCAGCGTGGCCTGGACTAGCGGTGGCACAGATACGCAGTATTTT.

The V and J genes are TRBV5-6 and TRBJ1-6; a weak D match, TRBD1 (6 bases). CDR3 length equals 16 residues. The V gene lost 4 bases and the J gene lost 5 bases, with 16 bases spanning the gap. The germline V gene has CDR1 SGHDT and CDR2 YYEEEE. The CDR3, as DNA: TGTGCCAGCAGCGATTACGGACAGACAAATAATTCACCCCTCCACTTT. Translation: CASSDYGQTNNSPLHF.

The V and J genes are TRBV2 and TRBJ1-3, with TRBD1 as a possible D gene (5 bases). The V and J ends lost 10 bases and 0 bases respectively, with 10 bases between them. The CDR3 length is 13 residues. Germline CDR1 reads SNHLY; CDR2 reads FYNNEI. CDR3 sequence reads: CATGGGSGNTIYF. Written as DNA, the CDR3 is TGTGCCACCGGGGGGGGCTCTGGAAACACCATATATTTT.

The V gene is TRBV27, the J gene TRBJ2-7, with 11 bases lining up with TRBD2. V dropped 3 bases and J dropped 2; count of bases not matched to a gene: 9. The CDR3 consists of 17 residues. CDR1 is MNHEY, CDR2 SMNVEV, per germline (reference sequence). The CDR3 coding sequence is TGTGCCAGCAGTTTCTTAACCGGGGGACTAGCGGCCTACGAGCAGTACTTC. Translating gives CASSFLTGGLAAYEQYF.

The rearrangement joins TRBV11-2 to TRBJ1-6, with 8 bases lining up with TRBD1. Germline lookup yields CDR1 SGHAT and CDR2 FQNNGV. The CDR3 is 17 amino acids. V gave up 5 bases and J gave up 10 bases; unmatched junction bases: 16. CDR3 nucleotides: TGTGCCAGCAGCATCCGACAGGGGAGATTTGGAAACTCACCCCTCCACTTT. Its translation is CASSIRQGRFGNSPLHF.

V gene TRBV6-4 combines with J gene TRBJ2-1; D not resolved. The CDR3 spans 13 residues. CDR1 is MRHNA, CDR2 SNTAGT, per germline. Between the trimmed V and J ends, which lost 2 bases and 5 bases, there was a span of 7 bases. CDR3 loop: CASSDEVHNEQFF. In DNA form, the CDR3 reads TGTGCCAGCAGTGACGAGGTCCACAATGAGCAGTTCTTC.

The rearrangement joins TRBV4-1 to TRBJ1-1; TRBD1 agrees at 7 bases. V lost 0 bases, J lost 4 bases, and 5 bases stayed unmatched. The CDR3 has 15 amino acids. From germline, CDR1 is MGHRA and CDR2 YSYEKL. The CDR3 DNA is TGCGCCAGCAGCCAAGATCGGGACAGTGCCACTGAAGCTTTCTTT. Translated, it gives CASSQDRDSATEAFF.

The gene calls are TRBV9 and TRBJ2-5, with 9 bases aligning to TRBD1. With V trimmed by 3 bases and J by 5 bases, 8 bases remained unmatched. The CDR3 extends over 15 amino acids. Germline lookup yields CDR1 SGDLS and CDR2 YYNGEE. The CDR3 sequence is CASSASGQGWETQYF. The CDR3 coding sequence is TGTGCCAGCAGCGCCTCCGGACAGGGGTGGGAGACCCAGTACTTC.

The chain joins TRBV5-1 to TRBJ2-7; TRBD1 aligns across 9 bases. The CDR3 totals 14 residues. V gave up 4 bases and J gave up 6 bases; unmatched junction bases: 8. Per germline, CDR1 SGHRS and CDR2 YFSETQ. The CDR3 coding sequence is TGCGCCAGCAGCCTACAGGGGGCGGGCTCCGAGCAGTACTTC. Residues: CASSLQGAGSEQYF.